The next 17 T cell receptor beta chains were all read from a single sample in a study of graft-versus-host responses after intestinal transplantation. Roughly 200,000 CFSE-labeled responder cells were plated with roughly 200,000 irradiated, violet-dye-labeled stimulator cells. The method was immunoSEQ multiplex PCR; TCRdb's version includes in-frame clones alone and lacks a portion of them. The profile shows about 15,000 clones, about 38% of them singletons. Material: alloreactive CD8+ T cells from a mixed lymphocyte reaction culture, obtained before intestinal transplant. Subset meaning: CFSE-low proliferating T cells sorted from roughly six-day pre-transplant mixed lymphocyte reaction (GvH or HvG direction). All receptors derive from a human patient who received an intestinal transplant.

The chain combines TRBV5-3 with TRBJ1-1; 8 bases map to TRBD1. TRBV5-3 qualifies as an ORF whose function is uncertain. J was trimmed by 4 bases and V by 8 bases; bases with no gene match: 7. The CDR3 runs 13 residues. The CDR3 DNA is TGTGCCAGCACCCCCACAGGGGGCACTGAAGCTTTCTTT. Translating it yields CASTPTGGTEAFF.

The chain couples TRBV7-3 to TRBJ2-1; 8 bases agree with TRBD2. CDR3 length equals 14 residues. V shed 5 bases and J 2 bases; nucleotides not matched to a gene: 2. Germline lookup yields CDR1 SGHTA and CDR2 FQGTGA. In DNA, the CDR3 is TGTGCCAGCAGCGGGACTAGTCCCTACAATGAGCAGTTCTTC. This gives the protein CASSGTSPYNEQFF.

Regarding this clone: This sequence is one base from a far larger clone and is likely a read error. This chain uses TRBV4-2 with TRBJ2-7; D remains ambiguous. From germline, CDR1 is LGHNA and CDR2 YNFKEQ. The CDR3 totals 14 residues. DNA of the CDR3: TGTGCCAGCAGCCCAAAAACGGTCATATACGAGCAGGACTTC. Amino acid sequence: CASSPKTVIYEQDF.

The rearrangement joins TRBV6-6 to TRBJ2-7; 8 bases are a match to TRBD2. CDR3 length: 15 amino acids. The V gene's germline CDR1 is MNHNY and CDR2 SVGAGI (reference sequence). The J segment lost 4 bases and the V segment lost 2 bases, leaving 7 bases of the junction unmatched. The CDR3 DNA reads TGTGCCAGCAGTTACCGGGCTAGCGGGTTTTACGAGCAGTACTTC. Translating gives CASSYRASGFYEQYF.

The chain has TRBV7-8 and TRBJ2-1; 11 nucleotides match TRBD2. CDR3 length: 15 residues. The junction had 3 bases not matched to a gene; V was cut back by 2 bases and J by 6 bases. Looked up from germline, CDR1 is SGHVS and CDR2 is FQNEAQ. The CDR3 region is CASSLFGTSGNEQFF. The CDR3 DNA is TGTGCCAGCAGCTTATTCGGGACTAGCGGCAATGAGCAGTTCTTC.

The chain combines TRBV6-6 with TRBJ2-5; TRBD1 aligns across 12 bases. CDR1 and CDR2 (germline): MNHNY, SVGAGI (reference sequence). V shed 7 bases, J shed 5 bases, and the junction held 8 bases outside the gene matches. The CDR3 is 15 amino acids. Here the CDR3 reads CASTGTGGAGETQYF. The DNA for the CDR3 is TGTGCCAGCACCGGGACAGGGGGCGCGGGGGAGACCCAGTACTTC.

This clone was picked up a small number of times. The rearrangement uses TRBV6-1 and TRBJ2-1; TRBD1 matches at 9 bases. Germline trimming cut 10 bases from V and 1 base from J; bases unmatched to any gene: 8. This CDR3 spans 15 amino acids. Germline lookup yields CDR1 MNHNS and CDR2 SASEGT. CDR3 in DNA: TGTGCCACCCAGGACAGGGGCCTTTCCTACAATGAGCAGTTCTTC. Protein sequence: CATQDRGLSYNEQFF.

This clone is a singleton in its sample. This chain joins TRBV5-5 and TRBJ1-4; TRBD1 matches at 8 bases. V was clipped by 2 bases and J by 4 bases; unmatched bases: 4. Germline values: CDR1 SGHKS, CDR2 YYEKEE (reference sequence). The CDR3 consists of 15 residues. DNA for the CDR3: TGTGCCAGCAGCTTACCGGGACAGGTTAATGAAAAACTGTTTTTT. As protein: CASSLPGQVNEKLFF.

V and J are TRBV5-1 and TRBJ2-7; possibly TRBD2 for D (6 bases). V gave up 1 base and J gave up 13 bases, with 12 bases separating them. CDR3 size: 11 residues. The germline CDR1 and CDR2 sequences are SGHRS and YFSETQ. The CDR3 loop reads CASSLRGTLYF. Written as DNA, the CDR3 is TGCGCCAGCAGCTTGAGAGGGACTCTTTACTTC.

This clone was seen a few times. V gene TRBV18 combines with J gene TRBJ1-2; unclear D gene. V lost 0 bases to trimming and J lost 5 bases, with 7 bases between them. Germline CDR1 reads KGHSH; CDR2 reads LQKENI. CDR3 length: 13 residues. CDR3 in amino acids: CASSPPVWYGYTF. In DNA, the CDR3 is TGTGCCAGCTCACCACCTGTATGGTATGGCTACACCTTC.

CDR3 sequence reads: CASSPPTGFQETQYF. DNA of the CDR3: TGCGCCAGCAGCCCACCGACAGGGTTCCAAGAGACCCAGTACTTC. The chain uses TRBV5-1 and TRBJ2-5; TRBD1 agrees at 7 bases. With 4 bases clipped from V and 1 base from J, the junction kept 7 bases outside the gene matches. CDR1 and CDR2 from the germline V gene are SGHRS and YFSETQ. CDR3 length: 15 amino acids.

The chain combines TRBV6-5 with TRBJ2-7, with D unresolved. Germline V gene data show CDR1 as MNHEY and CDR2 as SVGAGI. The CDR3 contains 13 residues. Trimming cost V 2 bases and J 1 base, with 6 bases left between them. CDR3 coding DNA: TGTGCCAGCAGTTACGTTGGGTCCTACGAGCAGTACTTC. Amino acid sequence: CASSYVGSYEQYF.

The gene calls are TRBV18 and TRBJ2-7; possibly TRBD2 for D (7 bases). The CDR3 totals 14 residues. Trimming stripped 4 bases from V and 5 bases from J, with 15 bases between. Germline V gives CDR1 KGHSH, CDR2 LQKENI. The CDR3 sequence is CASSQTWGGHEQYF. The CDR3 DNA reads as TGTGCCAGCTCACAAACTTGGGGGGGGCACGAGCAGTACTTC.

This clone was seen a few times. The chain recombines TRBV7-9 with TRBJ2-7, with 10 positions matching TRBD1. V was pared by 4 bases and J by 3 bases, with 9 bases of the junction left unmatched. Germline assignment: CDR1 SEHNR and CDR2 FQNEAQ (reference sequence). CDR3 length: 16 residues. Here the CDR3 DNA reads TGTGCCAGCAGCTACCAGCCGGGACAGGGGCTCTACGAGCAGTACTTC. It encodes CASSYQPGQGLYEQYF.

This chain connects TRBV4-3 to TRBJ1-2, with TRBD1 identical over 8 bases. CDR3 length: 15 amino acids. Unmatched junction bases numbered 5, after V lost 4 bases and J lost 1 base. CDR1 is LGHNA and CDR2 is YSLEER in the germline V gene. CDR3 loop: CASSLGQGLNYGYTF. For the CDR3, the DNA is TGCGCCAGCAGCCTCGGACAGGGCCTTAACTATGGCTACACCTTC.

This clone was counted between two and nine times. This chain connects TRBV4-2 to TRBJ1-1, with D unclear. Germline V CDR1 and CDR2: LGHNA, YNFKEQ. This CDR3 contains 12 residues. V was cut by 5 bases and J by 4 bases, with 8 bases left in between. CDR3 in DNA: TGTGCCAGCAGCGTATACAGCACTGAAGCTTTCTTT. Translated: CASSVYSTEAFF.

The CDR3 region is CASSYGGTEAFF. CDR3 DNA sequence: TGTGCCAGCAGTTATGGGGGAACTGAAGCTTTCTTT. The rearrangement uses TRBV6-5 and TRBJ1-1, with a weak D call TRBD1 (5 bases). This CDR3 has 12 residues. The ends were cut back, 3 bases at V and 5 bases at J, with 7 bases in the middle. Germline lookup yields CDR1 MNHEY and CDR2 SVGAGI.